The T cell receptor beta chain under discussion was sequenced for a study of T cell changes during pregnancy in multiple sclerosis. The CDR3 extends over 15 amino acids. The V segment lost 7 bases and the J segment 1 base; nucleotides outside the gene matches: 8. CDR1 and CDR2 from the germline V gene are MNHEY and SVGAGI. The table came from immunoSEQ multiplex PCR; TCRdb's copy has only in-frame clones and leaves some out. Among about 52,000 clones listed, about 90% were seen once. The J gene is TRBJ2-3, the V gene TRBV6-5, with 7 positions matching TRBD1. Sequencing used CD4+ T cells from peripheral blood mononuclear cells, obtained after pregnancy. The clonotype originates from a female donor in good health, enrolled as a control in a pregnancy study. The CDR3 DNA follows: TGTGCCAGCAACAACAGGGGTCAGGGCACAGATACGCAGTATTTT. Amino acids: CASNNRGQGTDTQYF.